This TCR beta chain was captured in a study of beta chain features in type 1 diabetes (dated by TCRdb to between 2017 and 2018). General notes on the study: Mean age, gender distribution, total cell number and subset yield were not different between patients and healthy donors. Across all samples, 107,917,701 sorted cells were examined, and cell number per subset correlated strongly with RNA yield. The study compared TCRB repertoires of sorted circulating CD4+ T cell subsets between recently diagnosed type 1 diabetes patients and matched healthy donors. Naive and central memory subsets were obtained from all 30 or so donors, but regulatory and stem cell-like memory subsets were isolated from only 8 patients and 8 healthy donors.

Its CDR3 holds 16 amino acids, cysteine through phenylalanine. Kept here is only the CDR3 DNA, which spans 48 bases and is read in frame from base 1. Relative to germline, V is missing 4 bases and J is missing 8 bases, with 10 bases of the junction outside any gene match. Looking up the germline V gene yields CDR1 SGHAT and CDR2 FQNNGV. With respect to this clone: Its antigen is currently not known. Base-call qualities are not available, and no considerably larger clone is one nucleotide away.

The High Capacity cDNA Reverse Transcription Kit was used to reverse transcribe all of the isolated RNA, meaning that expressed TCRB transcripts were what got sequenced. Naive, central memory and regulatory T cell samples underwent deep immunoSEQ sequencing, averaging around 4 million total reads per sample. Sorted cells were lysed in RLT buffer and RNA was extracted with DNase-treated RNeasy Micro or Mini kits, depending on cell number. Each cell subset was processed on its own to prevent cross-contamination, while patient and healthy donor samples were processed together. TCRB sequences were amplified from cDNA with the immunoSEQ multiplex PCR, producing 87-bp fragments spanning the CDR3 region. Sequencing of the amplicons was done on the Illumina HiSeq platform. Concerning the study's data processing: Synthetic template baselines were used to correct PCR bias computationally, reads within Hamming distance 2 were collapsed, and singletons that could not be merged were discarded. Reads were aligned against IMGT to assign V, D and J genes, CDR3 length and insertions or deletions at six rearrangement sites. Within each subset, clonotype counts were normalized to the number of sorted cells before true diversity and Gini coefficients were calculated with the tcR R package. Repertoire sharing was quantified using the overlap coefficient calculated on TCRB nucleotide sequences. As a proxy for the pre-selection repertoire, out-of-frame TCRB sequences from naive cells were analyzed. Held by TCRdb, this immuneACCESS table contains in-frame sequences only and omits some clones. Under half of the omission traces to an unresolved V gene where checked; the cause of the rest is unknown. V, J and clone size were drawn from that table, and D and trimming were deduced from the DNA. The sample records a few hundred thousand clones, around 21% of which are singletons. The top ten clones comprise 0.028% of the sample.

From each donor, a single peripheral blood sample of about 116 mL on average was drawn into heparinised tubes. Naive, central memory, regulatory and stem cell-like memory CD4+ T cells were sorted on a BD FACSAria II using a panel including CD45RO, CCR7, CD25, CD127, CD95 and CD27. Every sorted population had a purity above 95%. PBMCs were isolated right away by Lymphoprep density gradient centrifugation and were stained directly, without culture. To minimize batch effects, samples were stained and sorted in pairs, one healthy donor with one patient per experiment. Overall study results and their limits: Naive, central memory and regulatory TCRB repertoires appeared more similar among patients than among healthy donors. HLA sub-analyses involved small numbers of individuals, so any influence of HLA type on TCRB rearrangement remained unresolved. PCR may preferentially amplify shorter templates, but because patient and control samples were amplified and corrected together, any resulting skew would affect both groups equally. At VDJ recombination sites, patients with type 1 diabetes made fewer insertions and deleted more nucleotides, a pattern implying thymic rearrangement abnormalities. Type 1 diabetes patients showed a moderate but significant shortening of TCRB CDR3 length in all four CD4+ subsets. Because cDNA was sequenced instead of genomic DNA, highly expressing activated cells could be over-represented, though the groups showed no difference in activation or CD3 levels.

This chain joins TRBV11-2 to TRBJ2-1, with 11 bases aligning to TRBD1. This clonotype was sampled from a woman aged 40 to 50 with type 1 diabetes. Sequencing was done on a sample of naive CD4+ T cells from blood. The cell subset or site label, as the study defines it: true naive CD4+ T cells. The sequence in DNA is TGTGCCAGCAGCTCGAAGCGGGACAGGGGGTTCGATGAGCAGTTCTTC. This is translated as CASSSKRDRGFDEQFF.